This T cell receptor beta chain appears in the sequencing data of a study of blood T cell repertoires in COVID-19. Turning to the study itself: Samples came from the United States, Italy and Spain, spanning acute and convalescent COVID-19. T cells, B-cell-depleted T cells, or PBMCs provided the cDNA or gDNA that served as material.

In the original workflow: Nucleated cell number was recorded as an estimate derived from reference gene primer amplification. Measured with immunoSEQ multiplex PCR; TCRdb has only the in-frame clones, and not every one. D and trimming come from the DNA, and the V and J calls and clone size come from that table. The table includes about 140,000 clones, 65% to 80% detected once. This clone was counted a few times. The V and J ends lost 6 bases and 1 base respectively, with 9 bases between them. In germline, CDR1 is KGHSH, CDR2 LQKENI. The CDR3 runs 13 residues. The clonotype comes from an elderly man with acute or convalescent COVID-19. Sequencing used peripheral blood. The chain links TRBV18 to TRBJ1-1; perhaps TRBD1 as D (5 bases). DNA of the CDR3: TGTGCCAGCTCTGCGACAGCGAACACTGAAGCTTTCTTT. Amino acids: CASSATANTEAFF.